The next 20 T cell receptor beta chains were all read from a single sample in a study of Ad26.COV2.S vaccination and SARS-CoV-2 variants (dated by TCRdb to the early 2020s). The treatment or condition label, as the study defines it: 19 received Ad26.COV2.S at low or high dose, single or two shots; 5 received placebo; per-sample allocation not given. For vaccine and placebo recipients, the sequenced repertoires came from samples collected on day 63 after the first injection. The protocol used for the library was the immunoSEQ multiplex PCR assay. Sourced from immuneACCESS, this table was stored by TCRdb with only in-frame sequences that have V and J called. A share of the clones is absent; for the studies checked, an unresolved V gene accounts for under half, and the remainder has no known explanation. This sample holds roughly 300,000 clones; 75% to 90% were observed only once. The top ten clonotypes cover over 8.5% of the sample.

Specimen: peripheral blood, collected in a trial of Ad26.COV2.S vaccine versus placebo. These receptors all stem from a person aged 18 to 65 who received the Ad26.COV2.S COVID-19 vaccine or a placebo.

The rearrangement joins TRBV7-6 to TRBJ2-1; D unclear. Germline V gives CDR1 SGHVS, CDR2 FNYEAQ. This CDR3 is built from 12 residues. The ends were cut back, 5 bases at V and 7 bases at J, with 9 bases in the middle. The CDR3 DNA follows: TGTGCCAGCAGCGCCTCCGTAAATGAGCAGTTCTTC. Residues: CASSASVNEQFF.

The chain carries TRBV20-1 and TRBJ2-5; 8 bases map to TRBD2. The trim removed 3 bases at V and 2 bases at J, leaving 11 bases unmatched. This CDR3 is built from 16 residues. CDR1 DFQATT and CDR2 SNEGSKA come from the germline V gene (reference sequence). The CDR3 region has the DNA TGCAGTGCTAGTAGGCGGGGGGCCATAAGGCAAGAGACCCAGTACTTC. Translation: CSASRRGAIRQETQYF.

A few counts support this clone. The chain carries TRBV6-5 and TRBJ2-7; D is possibly TRBD1 (5 bases). The germline CDR1 and CDR2 sequences are MNHEY and SVGAGI. The V end was cut by 3 bases, the J end by 2 bases, with 14 bases between. This CDR3 has 15 amino acids. The CDR3 region is CASSYSPTEPYEQYF. CDR3 nucleotides: TGTGCCAGCAGTTATTCTCCGACAGAGCCCTACGAGCAGTACTTC.

This sequence joins TRBV5-4 and TRBJ2-3, with TRBD2 matching 8 bases. V was clipped by 0 bases and J by 4 bases; unmatched bases: 7. CDR3 length: 16 residues. In germline, CDR1 is SGHNT, CDR2 YYREEE (reference sequence). The CDR3 nucleotides are TGTGCCAGCAGCTTGGATCTCGGGGGGGCCCCAGATACGCAGTATTTT. It specifies CASSLDLGGAPDTQYF.

The CDR3 sequence: CASSLTGVSTDTQYF. Written as DNA, the CDR3 is TGTGCCAGCAGCCTTACAGGCGTTAGCACAGATACGCAGTATTTT. The chain links TRBV7-8 to TRBJ2-3; D possibly corresponds to TRBD1 (5 bases). V lost 5 bases and J 0 bases, leaving 12 bases between the germline ends. Germline V gives CDR1 SGHVS, CDR2 FQNEAQ. The CDR3 runs to 15 residues.

The rearrangement joins TRBV5-1 to TRBJ2-5; tentatively, D is TRBD1 or TRBD2 (5 bases each). CDR3 length: 15 amino acids. The V and J ends lost 0 bases and 5 bases respectively, with 14 bases between them. CDR1 is SGHRS and CDR2 is YFSETQ in the germline V gene. Written as DNA, the CDR3 is TGCGCCAGCAGCTTGGTTAGGGACCCAGCGGAGACCCAGTACTTC. As protein: CASSLVRDPAETQYF.

The chain combines TRBV28 with TRBJ1-6; D is undetermined. The V and J ends lost 4 bases and 10 bases respectively, with 11 bases between them. Looked up from germline, CDR1 is MDHEN and CDR2 is SYDVKM. The CDR3 runs to 13 residues. The CDR3 nucleotides are TGTGCCAGCAGTTCCGACGGAGAGTCACCCCTCCACTTT. Translation gives CASSSDGESPLHF.

The chain employs TRBV19 and TRBJ1-1, with a weak D call TRBD1 (6 bases). The V and J ends lost 6 bases and 0 bases respectively, with 14 bases between them. Germline-derived CDR1 and CDR2 are LNHDA and SQIVND (reference sequence). There are 15 residues in the CDR3. The CDR3 DNA reads as TGTGCCAGTAGACCACAGGGAGGCGTGAACACTGAAGCTTTCTTT. It is translated as CASRPQGGVNTEAFF.

This rearrangement joins TRBV6-6 to TRBJ1-6; no definite D call. Between the trimmed V and J ends, which lost 0 bases and 8 bases, there was a span of 11 bases. The CDR3 consists of 15 residues. CDR1 is MNHNY and CDR2 is SVGAGI in the germline V gene (reference sequence). The CDR3 reads CASSYSRVPDSPLHF. Here the CDR3 DNA reads TGTGCCAGCAGTTACTCGAGGGTCCCGGATTCACCCCTCCACTTT.

The V gene is TRBV18, the J gene TRBJ2-4; D ambiguous. The V gene lost 0 bases and the J gene lost 1 base, with 7 bases spanning the gap. CDR3 length: 15 amino acids. Germline V gene lookup returns CDR1 KGHSH and CDR2 LQKENI. The CDR3 nucleotides read TGTGCCAGCTCACCACCGGGTAGGGCCAAAAACATTCAGTACTTC. It encodes CASSPPGRAKNIQYF.

The chain employs TRBV4-3 and TRBJ1-3; TRBD1 matches 8 bases. After removal of 0 bases from V and 0 bases from J, the junction contained 13 bases not matched to a gene. Germline CDR1 LGHNA, CDR2 YSLEER. CDR3 length: 20 residues. CDR3: CASSQDSDRVLSLSGNTIYF. CDR3 bases: TGCGCCAGCAGCCAAGATTCGGACAGGGTCCTCTCTCTCTCTGGAAACACCATATATTTT.

This clone was seen only once. This chain connects TRBV9 to TRBJ1-2; D not certain. Trimming took off 0 bases at V and 4 bases at J, with 16 bases between the two ends. CDR1 is SGDLS and CDR2 is YYNGEE in the germline V gene. This CDR3 is 16 amino acids long. The CDR3, as DNA: TGTGCCAGCAGCGTAGACGCCGAGGTTTTGAGCTATGGCTACACCTTC. As protein: CASSVDAEVLSYGYTF.

This chain links TRBV5-1 with TRBJ1-1; D possibly corresponds to TRBD1 (5 bases). The CDR3 extends over 14 amino acids. The germline V gene has CDR1 SGHRS and CDR2 YFSETQ. Trimming left V 2 bases short and J 8 bases short, with 16 bases between. CDR3 nucleotides: TGCGCCAGCAGCTTTCAGGACACACTAGGGGAAGCTTTCTTT. Protein sequence: CASSFQDTLGEAFF.

The chain recombines TRBV5-6 with TRBJ2-1; 12 bases line up with TRBD2. In germline, CDR1 is SGHDT, CDR2 YYEEEE. The CDR3 covers 16 residues. After removal of 5 bases from V and 1 base from J, the junction contained 4 bases not matched to a gene. DNA for the CDR3: TGTGCCAGCAGGCCTGGACTAGCGGGATCCTACAATGAGCAGTTCTTC. Translating it yields CASRPGLAGSYNEQFF.

The rearrangement joins TRBV27 to TRBJ2-7; TRBD1 agrees at 8 bases. The V gene's germline CDR1 is MNHEY and CDR2 SMNVEV (reference sequence). Trimming took 5 bases from V and 2 from J; bases not matched to a gene: 11. This CDR3 is 16 amino acids long. CDR3 residues: CASSQGQGNVAYEQYF. The CDR3 DNA sequence: TGTGCCAGCAGTCAAGGACAGGGTAACGTCGCCTACGAGCAGTACTTC.

This clone came up a few times. The V and J genes are TRBV7-3 and TRBJ2-1; 7 nucleotides match TRBD2. The germline V gene encodes CDR1 SGHTA and CDR2 FQGTGA. V lost 2 bases and J lost 6; bases outside the gene matches: 7. CDR3 length: 15 residues. The CDR3 sequence: CASSLFLGGLNEQFF. The CDR3 DNA follows: TGTGCCAGCAGCTTATTCCTGGGAGGGCTCAATGAGCAGTTCTTC.

The chain uses TRBV5-5 and TRBJ1-1; D gene uncertain. In germline, CDR1 is SGHKS, CDR2 YYEKEE (reference sequence). CDR3 length: 14 amino acids. V gave up 4 bases and J gave up 4 bases, with 14 bases separating them. CDR3 sequence: CASSPLSGSTEAFF. The CDR3 bases are TGTGCCAGCAGCCCACTTTCAGGAAGCACTGAAGCTTTCTTT.

This chain uses TRBV7-6 with TRBJ2-2, with 14 bases fitting TRBD2. The CDR3 runs to 17 residues. The ends lost 5 bases at V and 3 bases at J; junction bases unmatched: 5. The V gene's germline CDR1 is SGHVS and CDR2 FNYEAQ. The CDR3 nucleotides read TGTGCCAGCAGCCAACCGACTAGCGGGAGGGACACCGGGGAGCTGTTTTTT. Its protein is CASSQPTSGRDTGELFF.

The CDR3 is CASSEGQGSSGGYTF. The CDR3, as DNA: TGTGCCAGCAGTGAGGGACAGGGGAGCTCCGGCGGCTACACCTTC. V is TRBV6-4 and J is TRBJ1-2; 10 bases map to TRBD1. CDR1 is MRHNA and CDR2 is SNTAGT in the germline V gene. The length of the CDR3 is 15 residues. The V and J ends lost 3 bases and 8 bases, in that order; junction bases with no gene match: 9.

V and J are TRBV9 and TRBJ2-3, with a weak D call TRBD1 (5 bases). Trimming took off 6 bases at V and 5 bases at J, with 19 bases between the two ends. The germline V gene has CDR1 SGDLS and CDR2 YYNGEE. The CDR3 has 15 amino acids. DNA of the CDR3: TGTGCCAGCACCGACAGTCCTACTTGGGGAGATACGCAGTATTTT. Protein product: CASTDSPTWGDTQYF.